Described below is a single T cell receptor (beta chain) sequence and its context. Its antigen is still unknown. No much larger clone exists at a distance of one base, and base qualities are not known. The donors were about 40 Caucasian individuals from Russia, aged roughly 6 to 100 years, who were systemically healthy. About 9.8 milliliters of peripheral blood were drawn from each donor into EDTA-treated Vacutainer tubes. Ficoll-Paque density-gradient centrifugation was used to isolate PBMCs, with at least 6.5 million obtained per sample. Trizol reagent was used to extract total RNA from the PBMCs, yielding at least 5.5 micrograms per sample. For every donor, an aliquot of PBMCs went through flow cytometry to measure the percentages of naive CD45RAhigh/CD27high T cells. The library was obtained by 5' RACE. The sequencer listed for this sample is Illumina HiSeq 2500. A second PCR of roughly 6 to 11 cycles was run with a J-beta primer mix and a sample-barcoded 5' primer. Each TCR beta cDNA molecule received a unique molecular identifier from a template-switch 5' adaptor carrying 12 random nucleotides. Each sample yielded at least 3 million CDR3-containing paired-end reads. First-strand cDNA synthesis was performed from all RNA using the Mint cDNA synthesis kit, with priming by a TRBC-specific oligonucleotide. Following uracil-DNA glycosylase treatment, all cDNA underwent a first 18-cycle PCR with the universal primers M1SS and BC2_uni_R. The paper's data handling went like this. Normalization of each sample was performed by random selection of 1 million high-quality reads, each carrying a distinct molecular identifier. Reads sharing molecular identifiers were discarded rather than binned into consensus sequences. CDR3 identification, clonotype clustering and error correction used MiTCR with a Q25 quality threshold and the strictest error-elimination algorithm. A nonparametric unseen species model using Euler transformation provided a lower-bound estimate of total TCR beta diversity. In-frame beta chains were kept once TCRdb had trimmed the public reads at Q25 with fastp and called clones with MiXCR. Each entry merges the rows of one CDR3 protein and shows their most common DNA and genes. The V and J calls, along with clone size, are taken from TCRdb and not from the paper's own processing. This sample comprises just over 1 million distinct CDR3 sequences, over 35% of them detected only once. Approximately 19% of the sample rests with the top ten.

The data originate from a study of blood T cells in healthy people across ages (dated by TCRdb to 2013 to 2016). Regarding the research as a whole: In model experiments, roughly one uniquely barcoded TCR beta cDNA molecule per two T cells was captured by template switching. Age-related changes in TCR beta repertoire diversity were measured in the study by deep sequencing normalized with unique cDNA molecular identifiers. The donors were divided into four age groups: young (average approximately 17 years), middle-aged (approximately 42), aged (about 62) and long-lived (roughly 86). To avoid experimental bias, donors of different ages were randomly spread across the sequencing lanes. The study analyzed two additional independent replicas of 1 million unique cDNA reads from the same blood draw for two donors, one aged 18 to 29 and one aged 80 or older.

V loses 11 bases at its end and J loses 7 bases; junction bases beyond the gene matches: 20. Based on the germline V gene (reference sequence), the CDR1 and CDR2 sequences are SEHNR and FQNEAQ. From cysteine to phenylalanine, the CDR3 is 16 amino acids long. The retained sequence is limited to the CDR3, 48 bases, with the frame set at the first base. Broad study findings and their caveats: Compared with the aged group, more naive CD4+ T cells, fewer expanded clones and increased TCR diversity were shown by the long-lived group, suggesting age selection. A strong correlation was found between observed TCR beta diversity and the percentage of naive T cells measured by flow cytometry. Estimates of total diversity from one million sequenced T cells were regarded as lower bounds and underestimates. Conclusive comparison of naive and antigen-experienced compartments was prevented by the profiling of bulk unsorted PBMCs. Observed TCR beta diversity per million T cells fell roughly linearly with age, and a significant reduction was already apparent by age around 40. Because donor CMV infection status was unknown, age-related changes in expanded clonotypes were potentially confounded.

The rearrangement combines TRBV7-9 with TRBJ2-1; 7 central nucleotides agree with TRBD1. Sequencing was carried out using blood. The sequence was obtained from a woman aged 60 to 75 in good health. The CDR3 region: CAAGTSTQGDRNEQFF. The sequence in DNA is TGTGCCGCCGGGACCTCAACGCAGGGGGATCGGAATGAGCAGTTCTTC.